The T cell receptor (beta chain) described here comes from a study of beta chain features in type 1 diabetes. Purity of each sorted population was above 95%. Regarding this clone: Its antigen remains unknown.

As every portion of the isolated RNA was reverse transcribed, the sequencing read expressed TCRB transcripts. Profiled with immunoSEQ multiplex PCR; TCRdb holds only in-frame clones, not every one. The data hold some 63,000 clones, with roughly 60% observed a single time. V trimming: 7 bases; J trimming: 8 bases; junction bases outside the gene matches: 19. CDR1 and CDR2 from the germline V gene are SGHTA and FQGNSA. The length of the CDR3 is 16 residues. Overall study findings and caveats: More deletions and fewer insertions at VDJ junctions were seen in type 1 diabetes patients. Shorter TCRB CDR3s, moderately but significantly so, marked every one of the four CD4+ subsets in Type 1 diabetes patients. Here, the possible influence of HLA type (on TCRB rearrangement) remained unresolved.

This clonotype originated in a woman younger than 35 in good health. The sample comprised Tregs from blood. The chain couples TRBV7-2 to TRBJ1-2, with 7 bases identical to TRBD1. The CDR3, as DNA: TGTGCCAGCACCCCCGGCGCCAGGGACAGTCGTAGGGGCTACACCTTC. Its translation is CASTPGARDSRRGYTF.